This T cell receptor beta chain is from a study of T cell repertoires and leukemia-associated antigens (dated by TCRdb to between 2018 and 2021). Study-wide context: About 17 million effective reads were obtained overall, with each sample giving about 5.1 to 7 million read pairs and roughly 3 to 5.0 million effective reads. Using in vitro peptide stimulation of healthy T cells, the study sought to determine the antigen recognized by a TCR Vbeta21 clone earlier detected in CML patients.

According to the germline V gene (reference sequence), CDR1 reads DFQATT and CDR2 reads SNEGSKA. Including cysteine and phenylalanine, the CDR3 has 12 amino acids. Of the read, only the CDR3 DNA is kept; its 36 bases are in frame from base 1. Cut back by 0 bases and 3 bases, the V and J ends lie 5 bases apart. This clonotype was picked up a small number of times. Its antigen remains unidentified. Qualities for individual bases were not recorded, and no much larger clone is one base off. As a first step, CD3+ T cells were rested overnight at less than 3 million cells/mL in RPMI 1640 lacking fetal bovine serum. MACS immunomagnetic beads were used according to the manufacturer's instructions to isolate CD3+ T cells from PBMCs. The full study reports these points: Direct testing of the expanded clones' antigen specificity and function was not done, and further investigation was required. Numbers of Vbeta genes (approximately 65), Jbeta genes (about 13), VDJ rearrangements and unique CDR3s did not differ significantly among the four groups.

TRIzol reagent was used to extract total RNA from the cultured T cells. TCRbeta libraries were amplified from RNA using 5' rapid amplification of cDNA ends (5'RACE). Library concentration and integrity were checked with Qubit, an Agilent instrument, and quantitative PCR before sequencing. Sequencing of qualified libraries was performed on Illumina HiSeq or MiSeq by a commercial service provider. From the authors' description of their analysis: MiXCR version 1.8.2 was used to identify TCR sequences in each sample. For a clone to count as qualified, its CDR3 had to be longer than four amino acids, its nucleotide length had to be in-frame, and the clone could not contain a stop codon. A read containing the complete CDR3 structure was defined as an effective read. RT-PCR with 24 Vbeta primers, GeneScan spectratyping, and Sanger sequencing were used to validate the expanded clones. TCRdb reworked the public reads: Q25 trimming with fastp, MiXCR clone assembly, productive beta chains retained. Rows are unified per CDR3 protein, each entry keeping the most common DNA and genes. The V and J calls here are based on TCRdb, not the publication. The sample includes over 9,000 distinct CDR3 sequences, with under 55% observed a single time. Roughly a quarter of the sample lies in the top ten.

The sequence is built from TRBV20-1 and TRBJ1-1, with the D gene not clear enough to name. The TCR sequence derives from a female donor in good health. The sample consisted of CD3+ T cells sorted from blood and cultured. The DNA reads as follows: TGCAGTGCTAGAGAAAGGGACACTGAAGCTTTCTTT. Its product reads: CSARERDTEAFF.